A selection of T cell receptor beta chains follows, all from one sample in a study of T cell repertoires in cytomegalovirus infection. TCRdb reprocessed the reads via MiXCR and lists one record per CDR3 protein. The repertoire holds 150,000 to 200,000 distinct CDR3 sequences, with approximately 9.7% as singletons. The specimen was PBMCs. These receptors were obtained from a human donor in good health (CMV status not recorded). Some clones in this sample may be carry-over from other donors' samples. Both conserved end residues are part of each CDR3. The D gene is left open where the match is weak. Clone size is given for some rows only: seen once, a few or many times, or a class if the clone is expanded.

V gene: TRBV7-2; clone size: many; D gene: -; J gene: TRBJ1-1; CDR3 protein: CASSHSRTGPHTEAFF; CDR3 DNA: TGTGCCAGCAGCCACTCCCGGACGGGCCCGCACACTGAAGCTTTCTTT
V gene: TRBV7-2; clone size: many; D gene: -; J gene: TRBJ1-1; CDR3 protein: CASSLTAEAFF; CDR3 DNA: TGTGCCAGCAGCTTAACAGCTGAAGCTTTCTTT
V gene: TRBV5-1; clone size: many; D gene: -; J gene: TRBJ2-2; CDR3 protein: CASASVNTGELFF; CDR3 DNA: TGCGCCAGCGCTAGCGTGAACACCGGGGAGCTGTTTTTT
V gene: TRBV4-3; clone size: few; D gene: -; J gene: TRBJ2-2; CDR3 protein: CASSQDLITSGELFF; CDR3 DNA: TGCGCCAGCAGCCAAGATCTAATAACCTCCGGGGAGCTGTTTTTT
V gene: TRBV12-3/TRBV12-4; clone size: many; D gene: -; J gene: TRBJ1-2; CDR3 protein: CASSPNVGGYTF; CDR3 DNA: TGTGCCAGCAGCCCTAATGTAGGTGGCTACACCTTC
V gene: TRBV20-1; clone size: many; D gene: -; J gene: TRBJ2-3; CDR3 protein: CSADPSTETQYF; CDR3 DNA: TGCAGTGCCGACCCCTCCACAGAAACGCAGTATTTT
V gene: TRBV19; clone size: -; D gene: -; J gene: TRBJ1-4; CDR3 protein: CASGGRTNEKLFF; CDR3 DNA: TGTGCCAGTGGGGGTCGTACCAATGAAAAACTGTTTTTT
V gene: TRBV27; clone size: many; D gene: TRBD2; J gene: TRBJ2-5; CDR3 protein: CASSPGTSSQETQYF; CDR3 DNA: TGTGCCAGCAGTCCGGGGACTAGCTCACAAGAGACCCAGTACTTC
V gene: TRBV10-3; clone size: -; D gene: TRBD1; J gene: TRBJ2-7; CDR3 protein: CAISMDRSSYEQYF; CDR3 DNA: TGTGCCATCAGCATGGACAGGAGCTCCTACGAGCAGTACTTC
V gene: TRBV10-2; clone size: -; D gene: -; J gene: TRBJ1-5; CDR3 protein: CAGGSGSEFLSNQPQHF; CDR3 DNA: TGCGCCGGGGGATCCGGCAGCGAGTTTTTGAGCAATCAGCCCCAGCATTTT
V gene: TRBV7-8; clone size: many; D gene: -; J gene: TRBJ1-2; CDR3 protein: CASSPQAGRGYTF; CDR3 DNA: TGTGCCAGCAGCCCACAGGCGGGTAGGGGCTACACCTTC
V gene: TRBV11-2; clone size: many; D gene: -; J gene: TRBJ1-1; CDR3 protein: CASSQYTTEAFF; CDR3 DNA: TGTGCCAGCAGCCAATACACCACTGAAGCTTTCTTT
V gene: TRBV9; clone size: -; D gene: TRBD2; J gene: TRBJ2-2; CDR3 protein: CASSLTGGETGELFF; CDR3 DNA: TGTGCCAGCAGTCTAACGGGGGGTGAGACCGGGGAGCTGTTTTTT
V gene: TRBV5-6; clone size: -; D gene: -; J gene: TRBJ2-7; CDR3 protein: CASSSSGLSYEQYF; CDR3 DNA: TGTGCCAGCAGCTCTTCGGGCCTCTCCTACGAGCAGTACTTC
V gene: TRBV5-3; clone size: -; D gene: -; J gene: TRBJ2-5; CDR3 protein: CASSPGSRETQYF; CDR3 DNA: TGTGCCAGCAGCCCGGGGAGTCGAGAGACCCAGTACTTC
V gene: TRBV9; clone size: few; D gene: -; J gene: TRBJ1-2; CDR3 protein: CASSPGSLRYTF; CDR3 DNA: TGTGCCAGCAGCCCCGGAAGCCTTCGCTACACCTTC
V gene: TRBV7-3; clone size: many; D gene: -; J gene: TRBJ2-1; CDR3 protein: CASSPKGRNDEQFF; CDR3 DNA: TGTGCCAGCAGCCCAAAGGGCAGGAACGATGAGCAGTTCTTC
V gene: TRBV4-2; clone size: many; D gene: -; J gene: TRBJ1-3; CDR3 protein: CASSQDQGNTIYF; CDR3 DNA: TGTGCCAGCAGCCAAGATCAGGGAAACACCATATATTTT
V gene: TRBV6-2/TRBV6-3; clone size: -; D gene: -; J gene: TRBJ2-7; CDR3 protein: CASRPDEFSYEQYF; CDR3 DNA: TGTGCCAGCAGACCCGACGAATTCTCCTACGAGCAGTACTTC
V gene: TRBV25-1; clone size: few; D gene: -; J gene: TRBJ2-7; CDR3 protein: CASSEYWGYEQYF; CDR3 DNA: TGTGCCAGCAGTGAATACTGGGGTTACGAGCAGTACTTC
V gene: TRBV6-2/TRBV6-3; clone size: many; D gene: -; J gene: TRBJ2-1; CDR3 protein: CASSSRESANEQFF; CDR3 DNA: TGTGCCAGCAGTTCACGGGAGTCGGCCAATGAGCAGTTCTTC
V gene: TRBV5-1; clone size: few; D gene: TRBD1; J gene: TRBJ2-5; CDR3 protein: CASSTGGQGGRETQYF; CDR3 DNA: TGCGCCAGCAGCACCGGGGGACAGGGTGGAAGAGAGACCCAGTACTTC
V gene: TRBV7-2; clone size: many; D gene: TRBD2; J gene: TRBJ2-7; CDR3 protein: CASGTFGGSYEQYF; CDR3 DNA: TGTGCCAGCGGGACCTTCGGCGGGAGCTACGAGCAGTACTTC
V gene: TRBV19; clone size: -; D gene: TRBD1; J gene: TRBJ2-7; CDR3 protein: CASTTGGLEKQYF; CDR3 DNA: TGTGCCAGTACGACAGGGGGATTAGAAAAGCAGTACTTC
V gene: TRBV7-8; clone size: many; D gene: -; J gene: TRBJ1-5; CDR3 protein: CASSGIPIQPQHF; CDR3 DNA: TGTGCCAGCAGCGGTATACCGATCCAGCCCCAGCATTTT
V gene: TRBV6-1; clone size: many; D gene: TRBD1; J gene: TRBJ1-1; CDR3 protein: CASRRQGANTEAFF; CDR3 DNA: TGTGCCAGCAGGAGACAGGGGGCGAACACTGAAGCTTTCTTT
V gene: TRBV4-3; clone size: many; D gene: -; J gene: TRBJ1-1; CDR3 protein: CASSQEMRRSRGEAFF; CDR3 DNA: TGCGCCAGCAGCCAAGAGATGCGCCGGAGCCGGGGAGAAGCTTTCTTT
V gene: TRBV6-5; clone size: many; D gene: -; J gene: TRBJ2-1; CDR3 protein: CASSYSGRENEQFF; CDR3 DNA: TGTGCCAGCAGTTACTCGGGACGGGAGAATGAGCAGTTCTTC
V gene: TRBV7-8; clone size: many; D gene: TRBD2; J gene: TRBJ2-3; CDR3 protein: CASSLVSPASGRTDTQYF; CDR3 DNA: TGTGCCAGCAGCTTAGTTAGCCCGGCTAGCGGGAGAACAGATACGCAGTATTTT
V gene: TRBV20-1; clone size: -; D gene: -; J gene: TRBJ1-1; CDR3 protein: CSVNRPEAFF; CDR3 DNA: TGCAGTGTTAACCGCCCTGAAGCTTTCTTT
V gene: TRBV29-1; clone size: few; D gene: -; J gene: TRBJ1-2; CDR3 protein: CSVFLDGYTF; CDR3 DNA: TGCAGCGTTTTTCTGGATGGCTACACCTTC
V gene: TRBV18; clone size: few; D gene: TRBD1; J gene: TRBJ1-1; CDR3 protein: CASSLEDRVRNTEAFF; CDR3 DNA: TGTGCCAGCTCACTAGAGGACAGGGTGAGGAACACTGAAGCTTTCTTT
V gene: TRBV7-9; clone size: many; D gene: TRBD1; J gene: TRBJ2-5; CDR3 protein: CATRDRGTAAQYF; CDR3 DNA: TGTGCCACCCGGGACAGGGGCACGGCGGCCCAGTACTTC
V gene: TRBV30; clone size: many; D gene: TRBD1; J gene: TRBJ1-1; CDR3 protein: CAWSGTGGLRNTEAFF; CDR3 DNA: TGTGCCTGGAGTGGGACAGGAGGGTTGCGGAACACTGAAGCTTTCTTT
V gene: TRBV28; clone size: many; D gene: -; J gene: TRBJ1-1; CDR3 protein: CASSGPDQNTEAFF; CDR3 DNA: TGTGCCAGCAGTGGGCCCGATCAGAACACTGAAGCTTTCTTT
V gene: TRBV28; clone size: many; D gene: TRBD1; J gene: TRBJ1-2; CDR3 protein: CASLGTGEDGYTF; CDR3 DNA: TGTGCCAGCCTCGGGACAGGGGAGGATGGCTACACCTTC
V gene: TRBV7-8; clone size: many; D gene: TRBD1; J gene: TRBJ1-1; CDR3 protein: CASSLAQGARTEAFF; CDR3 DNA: TGTGCCAGCAGCTTAGCCCAGGGGGCTAGGACTGAAGCTTTCTTT
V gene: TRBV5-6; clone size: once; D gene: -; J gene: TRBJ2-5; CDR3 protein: CASSSMGQETQYF; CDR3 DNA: TGTGCCAGCAGCTCCATGGGCCAAGAGACCCAGTACTTC
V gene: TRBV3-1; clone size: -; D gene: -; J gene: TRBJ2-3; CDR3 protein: CASSQVQDTDTQYF; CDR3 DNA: TGTGCCAGCAGCCAAGTCCAGGACACAGATACGCAGTATTTT
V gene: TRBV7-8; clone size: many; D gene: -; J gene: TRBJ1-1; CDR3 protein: CASSLDGGTEAFF; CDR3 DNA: TGTGCCAGCAGCTTAGACGGTGGCACTGAAGCTTTCTTT
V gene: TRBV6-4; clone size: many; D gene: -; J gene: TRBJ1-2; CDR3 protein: CASSEGEGNGYTF; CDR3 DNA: TGTGCCAGCAGTGAAGGGGAAGGAAACGGCTACACCTTC
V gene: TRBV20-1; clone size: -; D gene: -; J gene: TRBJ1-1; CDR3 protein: CSARGQFETEAFF; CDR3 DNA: TGCAGTGCTAGAGGTCAGTTCGAAACTGAAGCTTTCTTT
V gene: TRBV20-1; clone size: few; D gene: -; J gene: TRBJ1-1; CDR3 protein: CSARDPSPLRVFF; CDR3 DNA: TGCAGTGCTAGAGATCCGTCGCCATTAAGAGTTTTCTTT
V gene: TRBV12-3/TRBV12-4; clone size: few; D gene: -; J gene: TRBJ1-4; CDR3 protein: CASSFRATNEKLFF; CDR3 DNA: TGTGCCAGCAGTTTTAGAGCAACTAATGAAAAACTGTTTTTT
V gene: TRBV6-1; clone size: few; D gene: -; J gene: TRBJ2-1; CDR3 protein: CASSPSPGPNYNEQFF; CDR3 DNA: TGTGCCAGCAGTCCCTCACCGGGACCCAACTACAATGAGCAGTTCTTC
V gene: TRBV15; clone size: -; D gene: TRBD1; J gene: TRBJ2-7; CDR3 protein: CATRQGYSSYEQYF; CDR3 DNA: TGTGCCACCAGACAGGGGTATAGCTCCTACGAGCAGTACTTC
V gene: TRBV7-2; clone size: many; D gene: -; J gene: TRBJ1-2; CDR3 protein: CASSYTGSNYGYTF; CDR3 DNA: TGTGCCAGCAGCTACACTGGGTCTAACTATGGCTACACCTTC
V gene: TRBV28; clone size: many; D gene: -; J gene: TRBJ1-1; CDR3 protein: CASSPMGRGIMNTEAFF; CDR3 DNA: TGTGCCAGCAGCCCCATGGGTAGGGGGATCATGAACACTGAAGCTTTCTTT
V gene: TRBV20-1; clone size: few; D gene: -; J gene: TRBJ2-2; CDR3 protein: CSARDTDGELFF; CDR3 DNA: TGCAGTGCTAGAGATACGGACGGGGAGCTGTTTTTT
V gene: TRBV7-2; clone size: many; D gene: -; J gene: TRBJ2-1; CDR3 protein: CASSSYLSSYNEQFF; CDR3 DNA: TGTGCCAGCAGCTCCTACTTAAGCTCCTACAATGAGCAGTTCTTC
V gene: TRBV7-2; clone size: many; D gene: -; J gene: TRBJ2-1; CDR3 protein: CASSLAFNEQFF; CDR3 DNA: TGTGCCAGCAGCTTAGCGTTCAATGAGCAGTTCTTC